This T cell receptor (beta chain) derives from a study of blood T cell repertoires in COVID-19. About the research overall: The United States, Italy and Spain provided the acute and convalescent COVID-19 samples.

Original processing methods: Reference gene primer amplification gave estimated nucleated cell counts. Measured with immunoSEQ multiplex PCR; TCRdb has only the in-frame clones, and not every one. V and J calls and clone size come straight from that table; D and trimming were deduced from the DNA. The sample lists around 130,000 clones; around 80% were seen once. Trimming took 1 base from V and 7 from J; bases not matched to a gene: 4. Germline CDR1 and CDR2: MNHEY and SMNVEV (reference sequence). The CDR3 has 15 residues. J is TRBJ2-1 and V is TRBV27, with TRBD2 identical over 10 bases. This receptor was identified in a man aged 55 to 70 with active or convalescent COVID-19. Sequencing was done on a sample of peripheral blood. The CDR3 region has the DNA TGTGCCAGCAGTTTATATAGCGGGAGGACGAATGAGCAGTTCTTC. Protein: CASSLYSGRTNEQFF.